What follows are 3 T cell receptor beta chains derived from one specimen sequenced in a study of CD8+CD57+ T cells in acquired aplastic anemia. TCR beta VDJ and CDR3 profiling used genomic DNA as template. TCRdb redid the calling of the reads with MiXCR, one entry per CDR3 protein. The sample records about 470,000 distinct CDR3 sequences, around a third being singletons. In patients chosen for sequencing, flow cytometry had shown CD8+CD57+ cell expansion. Sequencing used sorted CD4+, CD8+, or CD8+CD57+ T cells (not recorded which) from PBMCs. The receptor source for this set is a human donor with aplastic anemia.

About this clonotype itself: Lacking the conserved final phenylalanine or tryptophan, this CDR3 likely reflects a read error. The DNA is left out, because the CDR3 cannot be placed on it with certainty; the CDR3 is given as TCRdb lists it. J is TRBJ2-7 and V is TRBV9; the table's TRBD2 call for D was not verified on the DNA. From germline, CDR1 is SGDLS and CDR2 YYNGEE. The CDR3 is 8 residues long, ends included. The CDR3 sequence: CASSTTSG.

This rearrangement joins TRBV13 to TRBJ2-1, with unresolved D. This CDR3 contains 13 residues. With 6 bases removed from V and 4 bases from J, the gap between germline ends came to 10 bases. Germline V CDR1 and CDR2: PRHDT, FYEKMQ (reference sequence). The CDR3 reads CASSVRRYNEQFF. The CDR3 DNA sequence: TGTGCCAGCAGTGTTAGGCGGTACAATGAGCAGTTCTTC.

The chain couples TRBV9 to TRBJ2-7; D unclear. The CDR3 runs 14 residues. In germline, CDR1 is SGDLS, CDR2 YYNGEE. The V and J ends lost 4 bases and 0 bases respectively, with 11 bases between them. The CDR3 region has the DNA TGTGCCAGCAGCCTGACTCGTAGCTCCTACGAGCAGTACTTC. As protein: CASSLTRSSYEQYF.